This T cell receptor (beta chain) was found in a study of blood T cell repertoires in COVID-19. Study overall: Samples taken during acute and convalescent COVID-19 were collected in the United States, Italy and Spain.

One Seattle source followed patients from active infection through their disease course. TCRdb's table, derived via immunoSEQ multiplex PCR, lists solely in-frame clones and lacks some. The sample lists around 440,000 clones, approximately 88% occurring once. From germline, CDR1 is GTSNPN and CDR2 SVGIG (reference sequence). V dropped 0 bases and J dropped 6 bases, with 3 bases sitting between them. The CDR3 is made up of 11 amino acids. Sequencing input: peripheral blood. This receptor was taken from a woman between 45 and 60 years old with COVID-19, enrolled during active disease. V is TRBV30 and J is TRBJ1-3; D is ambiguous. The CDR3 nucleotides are TGTGCCTGGAGTGTACAAAACACCATATATTTT. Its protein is CAWSVQNTIYF.